This T cell receptor (beta chain) was found in a study of CD8 T cells in Susac syndrome. After extraction with the RNeasy kit, 0.5 to 1 ug of the RNA was reverse transcribed using random hexamers. Via MiXCR, TCRdb re-called the immunoSEQ multiplex PCR reads, giving one row per CDR3 protein. This table has about 430,000 distinct CDR3 sequences, approximately 89% appearing once. The CD8+ and CD4+ T cells were isolated magnetically using a negative isolation approach, whereas the TEMRA cells were enriched by FACS. The source is a human donor with multiple sclerosis. Sequenced sample: CD8+ T cells from PBMCs.

The chain's CDR3 is CATSAQGTYNEQFF. The CDR3, as DNA: TGTGCCACCAGTGCTCAGGGAACCTACAATGAGCAGTTCTTC. This chain uses TRBV24-1 with TRBJ2-1; perhaps TRBD1 as D (5 bases). V dropped 5 bases and J dropped 2 bases, with 9 bases sitting between them. The CDR3 is 14 residues long. Germline CDR1 KGHDR, CDR2 SFDVKD.